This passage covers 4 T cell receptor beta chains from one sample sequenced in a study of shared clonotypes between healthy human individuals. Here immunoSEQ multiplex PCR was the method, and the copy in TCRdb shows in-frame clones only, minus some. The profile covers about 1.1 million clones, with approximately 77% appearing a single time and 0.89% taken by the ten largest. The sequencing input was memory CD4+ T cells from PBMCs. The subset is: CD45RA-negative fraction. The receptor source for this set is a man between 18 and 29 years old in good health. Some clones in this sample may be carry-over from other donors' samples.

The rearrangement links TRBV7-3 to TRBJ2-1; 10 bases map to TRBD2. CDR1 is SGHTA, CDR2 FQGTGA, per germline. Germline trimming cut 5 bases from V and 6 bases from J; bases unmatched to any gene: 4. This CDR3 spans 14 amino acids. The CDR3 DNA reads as TGTGCCAGCAGCCCTGGGACTAGCGTCAATGAGCAGTTCTTC. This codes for CASSPGTSVNEQFF.

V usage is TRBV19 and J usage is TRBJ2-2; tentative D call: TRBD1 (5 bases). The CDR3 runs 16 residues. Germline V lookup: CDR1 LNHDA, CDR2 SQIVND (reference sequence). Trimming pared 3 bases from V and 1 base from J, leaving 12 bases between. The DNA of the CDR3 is TGTGCCAGTAGTATGGCTCACAGGCTGAACACCGGGGAGCTGTTTTTT. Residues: CASSMAHRLNTGELFF. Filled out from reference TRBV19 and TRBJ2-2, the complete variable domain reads DGGITQSPKYLFRKEGQNVTLSCEQNLNHDAMYWYRQDPGQGLRLIYYSQIVNDFQKGDIAEGYSVSREKKESFPLTVTSAQKNPTAFYLCASSMAHRLNTGELFFGEGSRLTVL.

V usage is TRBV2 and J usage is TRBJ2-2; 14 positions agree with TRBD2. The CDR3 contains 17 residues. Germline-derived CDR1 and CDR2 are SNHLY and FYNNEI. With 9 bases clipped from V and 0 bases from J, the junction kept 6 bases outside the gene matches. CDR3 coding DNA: TGTGCCAGTCGACTAGCGGGAGGGAATACGAACACCGGGGAGCTGTTTTTT. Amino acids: CASRLAGGNTNTGELFF.

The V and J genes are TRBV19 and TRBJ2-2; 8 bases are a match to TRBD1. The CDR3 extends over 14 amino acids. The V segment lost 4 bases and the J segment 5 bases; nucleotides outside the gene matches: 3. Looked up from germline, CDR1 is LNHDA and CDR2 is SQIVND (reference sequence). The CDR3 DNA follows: TGTGCCAGTAGTAGGCAGGGGGCTACCGGGGAGCTGTTTTTT. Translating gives CASSRQGATGELFF.